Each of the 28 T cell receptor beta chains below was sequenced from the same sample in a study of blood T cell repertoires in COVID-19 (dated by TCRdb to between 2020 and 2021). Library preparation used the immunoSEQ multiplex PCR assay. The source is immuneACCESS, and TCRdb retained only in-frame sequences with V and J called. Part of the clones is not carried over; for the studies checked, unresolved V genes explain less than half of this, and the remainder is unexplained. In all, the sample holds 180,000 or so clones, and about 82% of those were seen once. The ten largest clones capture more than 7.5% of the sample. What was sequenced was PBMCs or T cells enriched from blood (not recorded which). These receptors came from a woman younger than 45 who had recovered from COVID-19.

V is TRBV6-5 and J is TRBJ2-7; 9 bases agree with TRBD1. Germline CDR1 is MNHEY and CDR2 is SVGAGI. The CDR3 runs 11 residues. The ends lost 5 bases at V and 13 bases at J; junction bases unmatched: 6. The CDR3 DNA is TGTGCCAGCAGTCGGGGGACAGGGAATTACTTC. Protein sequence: CASSRGTGNYF.

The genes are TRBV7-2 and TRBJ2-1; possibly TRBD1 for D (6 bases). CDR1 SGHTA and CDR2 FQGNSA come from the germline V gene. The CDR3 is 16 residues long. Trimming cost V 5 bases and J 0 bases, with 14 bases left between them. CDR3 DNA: TGTGCCAGCAGCCCCGGTGGGGGCCTCTCCTACAATGAGCAGTTCTTC. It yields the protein CASSPGGGLSYNEQFF.

The CDR3 DNA reads as TGTGCCAGCAGTTTAGCGGGATCCTACGAGCAGTACTTC. Translated: CASSLAGSYEQYF. J is TRBJ2-7 and V is TRBV2; 8 positions agree with TRBD2. The V gene's germline CDR1 is SNHLY and CDR2 FYNNEI. V shed 5 bases, J shed 1 base, and the junction held 1 base outside the gene matches. The CDR3 has 13 amino acids. Full variable domain (outside the CDR3, taken from reference TRBV2 and TRBJ2-7): EPEVTQTPSHQVTQMGQEVILRCVPISNHLYFYWYRQILGQKVEFLVSFYNNEISEKSEIFDDQFSVERPDGSNFTLKIRSTKLEDSAMYFCASSLAGSYEQYFGPGTRLTVT.

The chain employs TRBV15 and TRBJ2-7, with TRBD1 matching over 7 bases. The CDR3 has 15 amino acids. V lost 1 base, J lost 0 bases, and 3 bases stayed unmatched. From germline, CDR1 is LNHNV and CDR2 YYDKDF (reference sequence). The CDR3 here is CATSRGDRNSYEQYF. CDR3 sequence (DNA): TGTGCCACCAGCAGAGGGGACAGAAACTCCTACGAGCAGTACTTC.

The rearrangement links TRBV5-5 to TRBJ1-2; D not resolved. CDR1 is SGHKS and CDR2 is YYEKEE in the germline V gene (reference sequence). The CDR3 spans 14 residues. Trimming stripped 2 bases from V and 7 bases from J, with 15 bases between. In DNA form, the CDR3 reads TGTGCCAGCAGCTTTTGGGCTTCATTCGGTGGCTACACCTTC. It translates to CASSFWASFGGYTF.

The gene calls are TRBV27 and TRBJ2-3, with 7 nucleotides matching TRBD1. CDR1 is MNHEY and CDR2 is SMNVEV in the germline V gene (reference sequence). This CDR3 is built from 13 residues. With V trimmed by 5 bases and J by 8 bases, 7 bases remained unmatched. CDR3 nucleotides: TGTGCCAGCAGTGAAAGGGGGCTGGCTACGCAGTATTTT. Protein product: CASSERGLATQYF.

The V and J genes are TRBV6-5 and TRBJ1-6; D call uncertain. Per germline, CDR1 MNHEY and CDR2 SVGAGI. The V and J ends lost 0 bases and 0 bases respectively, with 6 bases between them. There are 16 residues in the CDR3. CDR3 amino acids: CASSYSGSSYNSPLHF. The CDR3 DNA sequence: TGTGCCAGCAGTTACTCTGGCAGCTCCTATAATTCACCCCTCCACTTT.

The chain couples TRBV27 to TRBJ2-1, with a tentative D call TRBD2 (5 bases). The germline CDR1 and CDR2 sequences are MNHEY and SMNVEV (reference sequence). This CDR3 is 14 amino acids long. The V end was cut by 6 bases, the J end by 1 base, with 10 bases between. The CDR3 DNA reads TGTGCCAGCAGAGATACGGGATCCTACAATGAGCAGTTCTTC. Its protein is CASRDTGSYNEQFF.

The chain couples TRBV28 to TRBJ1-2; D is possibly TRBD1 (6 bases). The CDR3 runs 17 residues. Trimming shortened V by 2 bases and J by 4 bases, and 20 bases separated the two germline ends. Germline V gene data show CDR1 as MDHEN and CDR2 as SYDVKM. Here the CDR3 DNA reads TGTGCCAGCAGTTTAAAAATAGGGGCAGGGGATTCCTATGGCTACACCTTC. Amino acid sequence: CASSLKIGAGDSYGYTF.

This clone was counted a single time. The CDR3 region is CSALAGTGLEAFF. The CDR3, as DNA: TGCAGCGCCCTCGCCGGGACAGGGCTTGAAGCTTTCTTT. This chain links TRBV29-1 with TRBJ1-1, with 9 bases identical to TRBD1. Trimming cost V 7 bases and J 7 bases; bases outside gene matches: 10. The CDR3 loop spans 13 amino acids. Germline CDR1 and CDR2: SQVTM and ANQGSEA.

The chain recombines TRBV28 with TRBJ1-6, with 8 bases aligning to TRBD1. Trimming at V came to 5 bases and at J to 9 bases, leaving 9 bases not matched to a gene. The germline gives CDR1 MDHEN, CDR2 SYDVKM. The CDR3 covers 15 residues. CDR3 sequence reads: CASSLPDRGFSPLHF. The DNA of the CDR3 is TGTGCCAGCAGTCTTCCCGACAGGGGATTTTCACCCCTCCACTTT.

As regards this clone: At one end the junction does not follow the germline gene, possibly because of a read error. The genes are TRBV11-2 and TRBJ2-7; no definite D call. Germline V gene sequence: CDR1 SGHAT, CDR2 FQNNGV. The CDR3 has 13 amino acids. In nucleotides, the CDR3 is TGTGCCAGCACCTTACCCGGTTCCTACGAGCAGTACTTC. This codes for CASTLPGSYEQYF.

CDR3 coding DNA: TGTGCCAGCAGTCCGACAGGGGGCCGGCGTGAAAAACTGTTTTTT. Translation gives CASSPTGGRREKLFF. The rearrangement uses TRBV27 and TRBJ1-4; TRBD1 aligns across 10 bases. The germline V gene has CDR1 MNHEY and CDR2 SMNVEV (reference sequence). The trim removed 5 bases at V and 7 bases at J, leaving 7 bases unmatched. The length of the CDR3 is 15 residues.

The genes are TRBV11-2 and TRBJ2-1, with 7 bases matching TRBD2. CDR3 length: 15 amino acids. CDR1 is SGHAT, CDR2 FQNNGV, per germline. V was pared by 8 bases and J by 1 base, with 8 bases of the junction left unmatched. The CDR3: CASGRISGSYNEQFF. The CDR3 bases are TGTGCCAGCGGCCGGATTAGCGGGTCCTACAATGAGCAGTTCTTC.

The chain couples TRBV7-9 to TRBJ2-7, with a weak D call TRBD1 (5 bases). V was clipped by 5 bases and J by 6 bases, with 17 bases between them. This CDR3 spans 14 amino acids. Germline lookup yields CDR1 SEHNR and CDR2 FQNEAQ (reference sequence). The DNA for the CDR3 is TGTGCCAGCAGCCCAGGGATTGCGAGAGGCGAGCAGTACTTC. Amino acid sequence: CASSPGIARGEQYF.

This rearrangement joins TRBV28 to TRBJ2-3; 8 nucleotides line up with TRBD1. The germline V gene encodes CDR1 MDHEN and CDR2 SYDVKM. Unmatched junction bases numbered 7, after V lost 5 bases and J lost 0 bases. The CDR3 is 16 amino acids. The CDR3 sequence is CASSPGTGGSTDTQYF. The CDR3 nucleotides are TGTGCCAGCAGTCCGGGGACAGGCGGAAGCACAGATACGCAGTATTTT. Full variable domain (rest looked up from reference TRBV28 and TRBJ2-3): DVKVTQSSRYLVKRTGEKVFLECVQDMDHENMFWYRQDPGLGLRLIYFSYDVKMKEKGDIPEGYSVSREKKERFSLILESASTNQTSMYLCASSPGTGGSTDTQYFGPGTRLTVL.

The CDR3, as DNA: TGTGCCAGCAGTTTAAGGGCTTTACTAGCTAACTATGGCTACACCTTC. It yields the protein CASSLRALLANYGYTF. The chain joins TRBV28 to TRBJ1-2; D is unclear. Trimming took 2 bases from V and 0 from J, leaving 13 bases between them. The CDR3 totals 16 residues. Per germline, CDR1 MDHEN and CDR2 SYDVKM.

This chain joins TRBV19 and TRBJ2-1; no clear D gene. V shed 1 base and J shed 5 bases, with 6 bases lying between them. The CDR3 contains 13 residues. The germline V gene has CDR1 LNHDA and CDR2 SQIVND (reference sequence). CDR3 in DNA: TGTGCCAGTAGTATAGCCAGGAACAATGAGCAGTTCTTC. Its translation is CASSIARNNEQFF.

As DNA, the CDR3 is TGCGCCAGCAGCACCAGACAGGGGGCGCATTCCGGGGAGCTGTTTTTT. Protein: CASSTRQGAHSGELFF. The chain combines TRBV5-1 with TRBJ2-2, with 10 bases that match TRBD1. Unmatched junction bases numbered 9, after V lost 4 bases and J lost 6 bases. CDR3 length: 16 amino acids. Germline loops: CDR1 SGHRS, CDR2 YFSETQ.

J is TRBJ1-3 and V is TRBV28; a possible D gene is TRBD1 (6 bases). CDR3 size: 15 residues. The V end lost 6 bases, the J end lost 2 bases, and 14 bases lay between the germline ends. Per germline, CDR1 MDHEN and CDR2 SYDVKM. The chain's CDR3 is CASSPANRAGNTIYF. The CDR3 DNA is TGTGCCAGCAGCCCTGCCAACAGGGCTGGAAACACCATATATTTT.

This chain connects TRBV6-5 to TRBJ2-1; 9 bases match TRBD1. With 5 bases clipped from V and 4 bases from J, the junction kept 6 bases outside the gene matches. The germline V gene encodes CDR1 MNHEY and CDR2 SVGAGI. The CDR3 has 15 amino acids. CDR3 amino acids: CASSRGDREYNEQFF. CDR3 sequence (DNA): TGTGCCAGCAGTCGGGGGGACAGGGAATACAATGAGCAGTTCTTC.

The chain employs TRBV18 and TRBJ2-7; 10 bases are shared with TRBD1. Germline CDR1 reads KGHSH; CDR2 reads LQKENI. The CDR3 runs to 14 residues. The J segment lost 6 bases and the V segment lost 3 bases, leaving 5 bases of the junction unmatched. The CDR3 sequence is CASSPGTGVSEQYF. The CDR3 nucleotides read TGTGCCAGCTCACCCGGGACAGGGGTCTCCGAGCAGTACTTC.

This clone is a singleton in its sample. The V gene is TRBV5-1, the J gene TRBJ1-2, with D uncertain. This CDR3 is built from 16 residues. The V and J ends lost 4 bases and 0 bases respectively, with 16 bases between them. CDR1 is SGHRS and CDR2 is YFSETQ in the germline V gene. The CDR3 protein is CASSPGLQIPNYGYTF. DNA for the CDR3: TGCGCCAGCAGCCCCGGCTTACAGATTCCTAACTATGGCTACACCTTC.

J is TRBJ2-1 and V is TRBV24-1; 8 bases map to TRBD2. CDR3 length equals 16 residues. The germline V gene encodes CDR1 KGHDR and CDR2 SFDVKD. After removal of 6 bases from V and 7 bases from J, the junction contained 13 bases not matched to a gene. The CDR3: CATSRGSGSVGNEQFF. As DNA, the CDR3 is TGTGCCACCAGTCGGGGGAGCGGGAGCGTTGGAAATGAGCAGTTCTTC.

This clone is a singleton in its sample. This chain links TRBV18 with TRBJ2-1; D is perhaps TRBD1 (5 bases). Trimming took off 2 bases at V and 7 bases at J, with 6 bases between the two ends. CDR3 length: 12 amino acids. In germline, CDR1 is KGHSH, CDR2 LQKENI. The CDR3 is CASSPSGNEQFF. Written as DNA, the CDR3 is TGTGCCAGCTCACCATCAGGGAATGAGCAGTTCTTC.

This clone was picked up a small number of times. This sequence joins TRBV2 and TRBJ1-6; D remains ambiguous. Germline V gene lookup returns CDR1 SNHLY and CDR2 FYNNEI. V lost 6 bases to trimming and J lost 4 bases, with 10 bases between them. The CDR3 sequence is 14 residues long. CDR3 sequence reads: CASSPEDYNSPLHF. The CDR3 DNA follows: TGTGCCAGCAGCCCGGAGGATTATAATTCACCCCTCCACTTT.

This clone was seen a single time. CDR3 bases: TGTGCCAGCAGTTTTGACAGGAACACTGAAGCTTTCTTT. Translation: CASSFDRNTEAFF. V is TRBV12-3 or TRBV12-4 and J is TRBJ1-1, with D maybe TRBD1 (5 bases). This CDR3 region has 13 residues. Trimming stripped 3 bases from V and 1 base from J, with 6 bases between.

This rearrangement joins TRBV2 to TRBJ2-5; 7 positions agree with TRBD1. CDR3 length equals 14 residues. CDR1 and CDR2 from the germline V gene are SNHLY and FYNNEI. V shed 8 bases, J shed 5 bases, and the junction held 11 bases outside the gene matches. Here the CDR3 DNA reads TGTGCCAGCGTGGAGAGGGCACAGGGGGAGACCCAGTACTTC. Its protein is CASVERAQGETQYF.